One and the same sample provided the 29 T cell receptor beta chains below, sequenced in a study of Graves' ophthalmopathy and Graves' hyperthyroidism. CDR3 regions of TCR beta were amplified from RNA transcripts. RT-PCR with HTBI primers came first, then second-round multiplex PCR. TCRdb used MiXCR to reprocess the multiplex PCR reads, holding one entry per CDR3 protein. This sample yields around 660,000 distinct CDR3 sequences, of which approximately 39% are seen a single time; under 3.5% belongs to the top ten. Sequencing was performed on peripheral blood. These receptor sequences come from an adult man with Graves' ophthalmopathy.

This clonotype was found many times. This chain joins TRBV19 and TRBJ1-5, with TRBD1 as a possible D gene (5 bases). There are 17 residues in the CDR3. The V end lost 7 bases, the J end lost 0 bases, and 19 bases lay between the germline ends. Germline V gives CDR1 LNHDA, CDR2 SQIVND (reference sequence). CDR3 region: CASTSGWGWNSNQPQHF. In DNA form, the CDR3 reads TGTGCCAGTACTTCAGGCTGGGGGTGGAATAGCAATCAGCCCCAGCATTTT.

This clonotype was counted at least ten times. The rearrangement uses TRBV7-2 and TRBJ1-4; D gene unclear. V dropped 5 bases and J dropped 0 bases, with 10 bases sitting between them. Germline V CDR1 and CDR2: SGHTA, FQGNSA. The CDR3 totals 15 residues. The CDR3, as DNA: TGTGCCAGCAGCCCAAACTCGCCAACTAATGAAAAACTGTTTTTT. Protein sequence: CASSPNSPTNEKLFF. The complete variable domain, with remaining parts taken from reference TRBV7-2 and TRBJ1-4, reads GAGVSQSPSNKVTEKGKDVELRCDPISGHTALYWYRQSLGQGLEFLIYFQGNSAPDKSGLPSDRFSAERTGGSVSTLTIQRTQQEDSAVYLCASSPNSPTNEKLFFGSGTQLSVL.

In its sample, this clonotype was seen many times. The V and J genes are TRBV12-3 or TRBV12-4 and TRBJ1-3, with D possibly being TRBD1 (5 bases). Trimming left V 11 bases short and J 0 bases short, with 14 bases between. The CDR3 length is 14 residues. The CDR3 sequence is CACHRGFSGNTIYF. The CDR3 DNA sequence: TGTGCCTGCCACCGGGGGTTCTCTGGAAACACCATATATTTT.

This clonotype occurred many times. The chain joins TRBV19 to TRBJ1-1; 12 bases are shared with TRBD1. The CDR3 has 17 residues. V dropped 4 bases and J dropped 3; count of bases not matched to a gene: 9. CDR1 LNHDA and CDR2 SQIVND come from the germline V gene (reference sequence). Here the CDR3 reads CASSTRDRGRVDTEAFF. In DNA, the CDR3 is TGTGCCAGTAGTACCCGGGACAGGGGGCGAGTAGACACTGAAGCTTTCTTT.

The chain carries TRBV10-3 and TRBJ2-7; D possibly corresponds to TRBD1 (6 bases). The J call may not be correct, given that the DNA end is closer to TRBJ2-1. This CDR3 comprises 14 residues. CDR1 and CDR2 from the germline V gene are ENHRY and SYGVKD. CDR3 in amino acids: CAISDQGSYNEQFF. CDR3 DNA: TGTGCCATCAGTGATCAGGGGAGTTACAATGAGCAGTTCTTC.

This clonotype was seen repeatedly, ten times or more. Sequence at one end of the junction differs from germline and may be a read error. The gene calls are TRBV2 and TRBJ1-2; possibly TRBD1 for D (6 bases). The germline CDR1 and CDR2 sequences are SNHLY and FYNNEI. The CDR3 is 15 amino acids. The CDR3 is CASTEWGARNYGYTF. In DNA form, the CDR3 reads TGTGCCAGCACTGAATGGGGGGCACGGAACTATGGCTACACCTTC.

V is TRBV6-6 and J is TRBJ2-3, with D tentatively TRBD1 (5 bases). The CDR3 has 16 residues. The ends were cut back, 4 bases at V and 1 base at J, with 15 bases in the middle. From germline, CDR1 is MNHNY and CDR2 SVGAGI (reference sequence). The CDR3 loop reads CASSLDLGLRTDTQYF. DNA of the CDR3: TGTGCCAGCAGTTTAGACCTGGGGCTGCGCACAGATACGCAGTATTTT.

Only a few counts were recorded for this clonotype. The chain couples TRBV14 to TRBJ2-2; D ambiguous. CDR3 length equals 14 residues. CDR1 is SGHDN, CDR2 FVKESK, per germline. Trimming took off 1 base at V and 8 bases at J, with 11 bases between the two ends. The CDR3 bases are TGTGCCAGCAGCCAAGGGCGTCTTGCGGGGGAGCTGTTTTTT. Translation: CASSQGRLAGELFF.

To note about this clonotype: With a much larger clone just one base away, this may be a read error. CDR3 loop: CASSVGGTHEQYF. In nucleotides, the CDR3 is TGTGCCAGTAGTGTCGGGGGAACCCACGAGCAGTACTTC. The chain carries TRBV19 and TRBJ2-7, with D tentatively TRBD2 (6 bases). The CDR3 sequence is 13 residues long. V shed 5 bases and J shed 5 bases, with 13 bases lying between them. The V gene's germline CDR1 is LNHDA and CDR2 SQIVND (reference sequence).

This clonotype was seen more than once but under ten times. Compared with germline, one end of the junction differs, possibly owing to a read error. The gene calls are TRBV19 and TRBJ1-5; 9 positions match TRBD1. The CDR3 totals 14 residues. Germline CDR1 and CDR2: LNHDA and SQIVND (reference sequence). The CDR3 region has the DNA TGTGCCGGTAGTGAACAGGGGGCAGGTCAGCCCCAGCATTTT. Its translation is CAGSEQGAGQPQHF.

At least ten counts were recorded for this clonotype. The chain joins TRBV9 to TRBJ1-6; D perhaps matches TRBD1 (6 bases). The ends were cut back, 3 bases at V and 11 bases at J, with 18 bases in the middle. This CDR3 contains 15 residues. Germline values: CDR1 SGDLS, CDR2 YYNGEE. The CDR3 DNA is TGTGCCAGCAGCGCCCGGGACAATTCATTGACACCCCTCCACTTT. Translated: CASSARDNSLTPLHF.

In this sample, this clonotype turned up many times. The J gene is TRBJ1-5, the V gene TRBV7-8, with a weak D call TRBD1 (5 bases). Germline-derived CDR1 and CDR2 are SGHVS and FQNEAQ. Between the trimmed V and J ends, which lost 3 bases and 0 bases, there was a span of 6 bases. The CDR3 totals 14 residues. The CDR3 loop is CASSLGPSNQPQHF. For the CDR3, the DNA is TGTGCCAGCAGCTTGGGACCTAGCAATCAGCCCCAGCATTTT.

There are many counts of this clonotype. This chain links TRBV19 with TRBJ2-5; D remains ambiguous. The length of the CDR3 is 14 residues. V gave up 3 bases and J gave up 3 bases, with 11 bases separating them. CDR1 is LNHDA, CDR2 SQIVND, per germline (reference sequence). The CDR3 reads CASSMGQNKETQYF. The DNA of the CDR3 is TGTGCCAGTAGTATGGGCCAGAACAAAGAGACCCAGTACTTC.

This clonotype has a count of ten or more. The chain is built from TRBV6-5 and TRBJ2-7; 8 nucleotides line up with TRBD2. The germline V gene encodes CDR1 MNHEY and CDR2 SVGAGI. The CDR3 runs to 14 residues. J gave up 1 base and V 5 bases, and 4 bases lay outside the gene matches. CDR3 sequence (DNA): TGTGCCAGCAGTGAAGGCGGGGGGTCCTACGAGCAGTACTTC. It codes for CASSEGGGSYEQYF.

This clonotype was picked up many times. The rearrangement links TRBV29-1 to TRBJ1-4; 8 positions match TRBD1. CDR3 length: 12 amino acids. Per germline, CDR1 SQVTM and CDR2 ANQGSEA. The J segment lost 8 bases and the V segment lost 6 bases, leaving 5 bases of the junction unmatched. The CDR3 here is CSVYDRGEKLFF. CDR3 DNA sequence: TGCAGCGTCTACGACAGGGGCGAAAAACTGTTTTTT.

This clonotype has a handful of counts. The J gene is TRBJ1-2, the V gene TRBV5-6; D perhaps matches TRBD1 (5 bases). Trimming removed 0 bases from V and 5 bases from J, with 17 bases in between. This CDR3 contains 16 residues. Germline lookup yields CDR1 SGHDT and CDR2 YYEEEE. The CDR3 bases are TGTGCCAGCAGCTTGGCCGGGGCCGCCCGAACATATGGCTACACCTTC. Its protein product is CASSLAGAARTYGYTF.

The V and J genes are TRBV24-1 and TRBJ1-2; D unresolved. This CDR3 has 11 residues. CDR1 is KGHDR and CDR2 is SFDVKD in the germline V gene. The CDR3 spells CASLFVTGYTF. The CDR3, as DNA: TGTGCTAGTCTGTTTGTGACTGGCTACACCTTC.

CDR3 loop: CASSSATSGRPDTQYF. CDR3 coding DNA: TGTGCCAGCAGCTCAGCGACTAGCGGGAGGCCAGATACGCAGTATTTT. This rearrangement joins TRBV7-9 to TRBJ2-3; the match to TRBD2 covers 13 bases. CDR3 length: 16 amino acids. The germline gives CDR1 SEHNR, CDR2 FQNEAQ (reference sequence). V lost 4 bases to trimming and J lost 4 bases; unmatched junction nucleotides: 5.

This clonotype was observed once. The V call is TRBV10-1, the J call TRBJ2-7; D is perhaps TRBD2 (5 bases). Per the germline V gene, CDR1 is WNHNN and CDR2 is SYGVQD (reference sequence). This CDR3 is built from 13 residues. The germline V and J ends were trimmed by 8 bases and 3 bases, with 14 bases remaining between them. The CDR3 spells CASPRGADYEQYF. The CDR3 nucleotides are TGCGCCAGCCCCCGGGGAGCGGACTACGAGCAGTACTTC.

This clonotype was recorded at least ten times. The chain carries TRBV10-3 and TRBJ2-2; 7 nucleotides align to TRBD1. This CDR3 region has 14 residues. Germline values: CDR1 ENHRY, CDR2 SYGVKD. Losses at the gene ends were 4 bases for V and 1 base for J; bases not matched to a gene: 0. This chain's CDR3 is CAISGTGNTGELFF. The CDR3 DNA reads as TGTGCCATCAGTGGGACAGGGAACACCGGGGAGCTGTTTTTT.

In regard to this clonotype: A read error may produce the germline difference seen at one junction end. The rearrangement uses TRBV20-1 and TRBJ2-5; TRBD1 or TRBD2 may be the D gene (6 bases each). From germline, CDR1 is DFQATT and CDR2 SNEGSKA (reference sequence). CDR3 length: 13 amino acids. The CDR3 bases are TGCAGTGTGGTAGGGGGTTCGGGAGAGGCCCAGTACTTC. Its translation is CSVVGGSGEAQYF.

At least ten counts were recorded for this clonotype. CDR3 region: CASSWSQGPGTEAFF. Here the CDR3 DNA reads TGTGCCAGCAGCTGGAGCCAGGGGCCGGGCACTGAAGCTTTCTTT. The gene calls are TRBV7-2 and TRBJ1-1; a possible D gene is TRBD1 (6 bases). This CDR3 spans 15 amino acids. Germline V gives CDR1 SGHTA, CDR2 FQGNSA. The ends were cut back, 4 bases at V and 4 bases at J, with 16 bases in the middle. The full variable domain, rest sourced from reference TRBV7-2 and TRBJ1-1, is GAGVSQSPSNKVTEKGKDVELRCDPISGHTALYWYRQSLGQGLEFLIYFQGNSAPDKSGLPSDRFSAERTGGSVSTLTIQRTQQEDSAVYLCASSWSQGPGTEAFFGQGTRLTVV.

This clonotype was seen at least ten times. CDR3: CASSPAATSGNTIYF. Here the CDR3 DNA reads TGTGCCAGTAGTCCGGCAGCTACCTCTGGAAACACCATATATTTT. The rearrangement links TRBV19 to TRBJ1-3; D unresolved. In germline, CDR1 is LNHDA, CDR2 SQIVND (reference sequence). The CDR3 sequence is 15 residues long. V gave up 5 bases and J gave up 0 bases, with 11 bases separating them.

This clonotype occurred many times. The genes are TRBV5-8 and TRBJ1-4; no reliable D call. V lost 7 bases and J lost 8, with 15 bases in between. The CDR3 runs 13 residues. Germline CDR1 is SGHTS and CDR2 is YDEGEE. In nucleotides, the CDR3 is TGTGCCAGCGGTCTCCCCAAGGGCGAAAAACTGTTTTTT. This encodes CASGLPKGEKLFF.

This clonotype was counted ten times or more. The rearrangement uses TRBV10-3 and TRBJ1-6; D gene uncertain. Germline V gene sequence: CDR1 ENHRY, CDR2 SYGVKD. The CDR3 runs 15 residues. The V end lost 10 bases, the J end lost 9 bases, and 22 bases lay between the germline ends. The CDR3: CASKSIQAPRSPLHF. The CDR3 nucleotides read TGTGCCAGCAAGTCAATCCAGGCCCCCCGTTCACCCCTCCACTTT.

V usage is TRBV24-1 and J usage is TRBJ2-5, with 8 bases matching TRBD1. V dropped 4 bases and J dropped 3; count of bases not matched to a gene: 6. Germline assignment: CDR1 KGHDR and CDR2 SFDVKD. The CDR3 sequence is 15 residues long. The chain's CDR3 is CATSDGDRGEETQYF. DNA for the CDR3: TGTGCCACCAGTGACGGTGACAGGGGAGAAGAGACCCAGTACTTC.

This clonotype was recorded many times. The DNA of the CDR3 is TGCAGCACTAGGGTCCAAGAGACCCAGTACTTC. It specifies CSTRVQETQYF. V is TRBV29-1 and J is TRBJ2-5, with D possibly being TRBD2 (5 bases). Between the trimmed V and J ends, which lost 8 bases and 1 base, there was a span of 8 bases. The CDR3 is made up of 11 amino acids. Germline CDR1 and CDR2: SQVTM and ANQGSEA. Supplemented by reference TRBV29-1 and TRBJ2-5, the full variable domain reads SAVISQKPSRDICQRGTSLTIQCQVDSQVTMMFWYRQQPGQSLTLIATANQGSEATYESGFVIDKFPISRPNLTFSTLTVSNMSPEDSSIYLCSTRVQETQYFGPGTRLLVL.

A single count supports this clonotype. V usage is TRBV2 and J usage is TRBJ1-6; TRBD1 agrees at 7 bases. V trimming: 7 bases; J trimming: 10 bases; junction bases outside the gene matches: 4. The CDR3 has 12 amino acids. From germline, CDR1 is SNHLY and CDR2 FYNNEI. The CDR3 loop is CASTGGESPLHF. CDR3 DNA: TGTGCCAGCACAGGGGGGGAGTCACCCCTCCACTTT.

About this clonotype itself: The junction and the germline gene differ at one end; a read error may be behind it. The V gene is TRBV20-1, the J gene TRBJ1-3, with 7 bases that match TRBD1. Germline CDR1 is DFQATT and CDR2 is SNEGSKA (reference sequence). This CDR3 has 17 residues. The CDR3 bases are TGCAGTGTTAGAGGGGGCCGGGGACTCAGCTCTGGAAACACCATATATTTT. Translation gives CSVRGGRGLSSGNTIYF.